This T cell receptor (beta chain) was obtained from a study of T-cell reconstitution after alpha-beta-depleted transplantation in children. General study points: Surviving recipient T cells and thymic progenitors produced the high day-60 TCRbeta diversity seen in some patients.

Unique molecular identifiers tagged the TCRbeta library. TCRdb passed the PCR reads through MiXCR, listing each CDR3 protein once. The table has 200,000 to 300,000 distinct CDR3 sequences, 20% to 30% seen once. A word on this clonotype: Its antigen is still unknown.

This specimen was PBMCs, mostly from graft donor cells, taken 360 days after TCRalphabeta/CD19-depleted stem cell transplant. This sequence originates from a female patient aged 2 to 10 who had a stem cell transplant for congenital amegakaryocytic thrombocytopenia, so the T cells may come from the graft donor.

CDR3 sequence reads: CASSEASPYNEQFF. DNA of the CDR3: TGTGCCAGCAGTGAGGCTAGCCCCTACAATGAGCAGTTCTTC. V gene TRBV6-1 combines with J gene TRBJ2-1; tentatively, D is TRBD2 (5 bases). This CDR3 comprises 14 residues. Per germline, CDR1 MNHNS and CDR2 SASEGT. V gave up 3 bases and J gave up 2 bases, with 8 bases separating them.